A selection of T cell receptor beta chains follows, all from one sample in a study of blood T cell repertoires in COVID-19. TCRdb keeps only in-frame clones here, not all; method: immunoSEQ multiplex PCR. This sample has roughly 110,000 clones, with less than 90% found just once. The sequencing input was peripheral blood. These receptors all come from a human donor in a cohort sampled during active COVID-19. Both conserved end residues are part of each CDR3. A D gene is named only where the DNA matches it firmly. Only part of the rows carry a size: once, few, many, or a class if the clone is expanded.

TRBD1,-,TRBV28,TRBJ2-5,CASSLYISDRVGETQYF,TGTGCCAGCAGTTTATATATCTCCGACAGGGTAGGAGAGACCCAGTACTTC
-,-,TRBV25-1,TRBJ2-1,CARLLTALSYNEQFF,TGTGCCAGATTACTTACCGCGTTATCCTACAATGAGCAGTTCTTC
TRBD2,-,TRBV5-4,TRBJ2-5,CASSPAREGQETQYF,TGTGCCAGCAGTCCGGCTCGGGAGGGCCAAGAGACCCAGTACTTC
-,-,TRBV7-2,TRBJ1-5,CASSLGGGLGNQPQHF,TGTGCCAGCAGCCTCGGGGGGGGATTAGGCAATCAGCCCCAGCATTTT
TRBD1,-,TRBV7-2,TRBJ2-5,CASSRGPETQYF,TGTGCCAGCAGCAGGGGGCCGGAGACCCAGTACTTC
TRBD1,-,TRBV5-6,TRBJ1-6,CASRQGPSPLHF,TGTGCCAGCAGACAGGGGCCCTCACCCCTCCACTTT
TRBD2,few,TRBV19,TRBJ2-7,CASSVLAGDEQYF,TGTGCCAGTAGTGTCCTAGCGGGAGACGAGCAGTACTTC
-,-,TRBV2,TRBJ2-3,CASSEFGVAADTQYF,TGTGCCAGCAGTGAGTTCGGGGTGGCGGCAGATACGCAGTATTTT
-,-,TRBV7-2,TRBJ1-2,CASSLARIVDGYTF,TGTGCCAGCAGCTTAGCGCGGATTGTCGATGGCTACACCTTC
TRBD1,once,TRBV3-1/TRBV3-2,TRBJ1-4,CASSIIRGRDEKLFF,TGTGCCAGCAGCATTATCAGGGGGCGTGATGAAAAACTGTTTTTT
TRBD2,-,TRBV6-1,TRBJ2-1,CASSVSRVGGLAGGNEQFF,TGTGCCAGCAGTGTTAGCAGGGTTGGAGGACTAGCGGGAGGAAATGAGCAGTTCTTC
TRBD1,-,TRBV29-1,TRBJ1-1,CSVTIQGSTEAFF,TGCAGCGTCACCATACAGGGGTCTACTGAAGCTTTCTTT
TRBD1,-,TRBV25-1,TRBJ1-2,CASGPTGNYGYTF,TGTGCCAGCGGCCCGACAGGGAACTATGGCTACACCTTC
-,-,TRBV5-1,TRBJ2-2,CASSTDSNTGELFF,TGCGCCAGCAGCACCGACAGTAACACCGGGGAGCTGTTTTTT
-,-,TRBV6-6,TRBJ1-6,CASSYGQNNSPLHF,TGTGCCAGCAGTTACGGACAAAATAATTCACCCCTCCACTTT
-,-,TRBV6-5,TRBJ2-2,CASVGQGKTGELFF,TGTGCCAGCGTCGGGCAGGGAAAGACCGGGGAGCTGTTTTTT
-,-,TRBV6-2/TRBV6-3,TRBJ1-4,CASSYAKGRLDEKLFF,TGTGCCAGCAGTTACGCGAAGGGGAGGCTAGACGAAAAACTGTTTTTT
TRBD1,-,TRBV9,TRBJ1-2,CASGQGARAYYGYTF,TGTGCCAGCGGACAGGGGGCGCGGGCGTACTATGGCTACACCTTC
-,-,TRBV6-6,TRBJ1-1,CATRGGMDTEAFF,TGTGCCACCCGGGGGGGGATGGACACTGAAGCTTTCTTT
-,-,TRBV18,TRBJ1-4,CASSPGLLTNEKLFF,TGTGCCAGCTCACCAGGCCTCCTAACTAATGAAAAACTGTTTTTT
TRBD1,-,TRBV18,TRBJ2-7,CASSPSVQGINEQYF,TGTGCCAGCTCACCCTCCGTACAGGGGATCAACGAGCAGTACTTC
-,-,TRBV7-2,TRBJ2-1,CASSLGGAGGPEQFF,TGTGCCAGCAGCTTAGGGGGGGCAGGGGGACCTGAGCAGTTCTTC
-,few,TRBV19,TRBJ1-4,CATAVGGKLFF,TGTGCCACCGCAGTCGGGGGAAAACTGTTTTTT
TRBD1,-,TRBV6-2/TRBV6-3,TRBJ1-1,CASSWGPQGGSTEAFF,TGTGCCAGCAGTTGGGGTCCACAGGGGGGGAGCACTGAAGCTTTCTTT
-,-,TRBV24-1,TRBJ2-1,CATSDQGRRTYNEQFF,TGTGCCACCAGTGACCAGGGTAGAAGGACCTACAATGAGCAGTTCTTC
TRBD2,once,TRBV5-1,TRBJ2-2,CASSLDAGGATGELFF,TGCGCCAGCAGCTTGGATGCGGGAGGTGCCACCGGGGAGCTGTTTTTT
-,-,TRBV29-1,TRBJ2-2,CSGLPRTGELFF,TGCAGCGGCCTCCCCAGGACCGGGGAGCTGTTTTTT
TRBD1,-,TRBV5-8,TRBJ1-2,CASSRTGGAGYGYTF,TGTGCCAGCAGCCGGACAGGGGGCGCCGGCTATGGCTACACCTTC
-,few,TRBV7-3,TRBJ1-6,CASSLGTANSPLHF,TGTGCCAGCAGCTTAGGTACCGCGAATTCACCCCTCCACTTT
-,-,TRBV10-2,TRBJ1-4,CASARGPNEKLFF,TGCGCCAGCGCGAGAGGCCCCAATGAAAAACTGTTTTTT
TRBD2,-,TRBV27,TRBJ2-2,CASSRTSGKYTGELFF,TGTGCCAGCAGTCGAACTAGCGGGAAATACACCGGGGAGCTGTTTTTT
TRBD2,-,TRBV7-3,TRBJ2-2,CASSGLAGAGELFF,TGTGCCAGCTCGGGACTAGCGGGGGCCGGGGAGCTGTTTTTT
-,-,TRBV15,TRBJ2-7,CATSKGGRGGYEQYF,TGTGCCACCAGCAAAGGGGGCAGGGGAGGCTACGAGCAGTACTTC
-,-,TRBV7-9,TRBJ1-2,CASSLDSWYGYTF,TGTGCCAGCAGCCTAGACTCCTGGTATGGCTACACCTTC
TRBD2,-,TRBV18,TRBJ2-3,CASSPGLAKSTDTQYF,TGTGCCAGCTCACCTGGACTAGCGAAAAGCACAGATACGCAGTATTTT
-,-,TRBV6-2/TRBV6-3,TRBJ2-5,CASSTLATKETQYF,TGTGCCAGCAGTACCCTAGCAACCAAAGAGACCCAGTACTTC
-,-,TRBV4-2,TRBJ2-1,CASSQAHGGPYNEQFF,TGTGCCAGCAGCCAAGCCCATGGCGGTCCCTACAATGAGCAGTTCTTC
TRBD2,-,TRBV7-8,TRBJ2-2,CASSPREAGGNTGELFF,TGTGCCAGCAGCCCGCGCGAGGCGGGGGGAAACACCGGGGAGCTGTTTTTT
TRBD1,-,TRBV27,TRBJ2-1,CASSLSVGTGKTYNEQFF,TGTGCCAGCAGTTTATCGGTGGGGACAGGTAAAACCTACAATGAGCAGTTCTTC
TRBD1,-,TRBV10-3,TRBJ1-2,CAISESRTVLAGGYGYTF,TGTGCCATCAGTGAGTCTAGGACGGTCCTGGCAGGGGGGTATGGCTACACCTTC
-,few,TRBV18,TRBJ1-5,CASSTSGFSNQPQHF,TGTGCCAGCTCAACCTCAGGGTTTAGCAATCAGCCCCAGCATTTT
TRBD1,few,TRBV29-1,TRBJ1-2,CSVESGGQGRSSGYTF,TGCAGCGTTGAATCCGGGGGACAGGGCCGGTCTTCTGGCTACACCTTC
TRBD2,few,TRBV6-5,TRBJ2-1,CASRRVAGNNEQFF,TGTGCCAGCAGGAGGGTAGCGGGGAACAATGAGCAGTTCTTC
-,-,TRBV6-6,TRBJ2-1,CASSSLGFGGNEQFF,TGTGCCAGCAGTTCCCTCGGGTTTGGCGGCAATGAGCAGTTCTTC
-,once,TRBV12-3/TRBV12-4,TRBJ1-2,CASSKPGLTGLFF,TGTGCCAGCAGCAAGCCCGGTTTAACAGGCCTGTTCTTC
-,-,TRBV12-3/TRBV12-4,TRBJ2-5,CASSNSKETQYF,TGTGCCAGCAGTAACTCAAAGGAGACCCAGTACTTC
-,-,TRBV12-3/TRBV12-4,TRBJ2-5,CASSQNQETQYF,TGTGCCAGCAGTCAAAACCAAGAGACCCAGTACTTC